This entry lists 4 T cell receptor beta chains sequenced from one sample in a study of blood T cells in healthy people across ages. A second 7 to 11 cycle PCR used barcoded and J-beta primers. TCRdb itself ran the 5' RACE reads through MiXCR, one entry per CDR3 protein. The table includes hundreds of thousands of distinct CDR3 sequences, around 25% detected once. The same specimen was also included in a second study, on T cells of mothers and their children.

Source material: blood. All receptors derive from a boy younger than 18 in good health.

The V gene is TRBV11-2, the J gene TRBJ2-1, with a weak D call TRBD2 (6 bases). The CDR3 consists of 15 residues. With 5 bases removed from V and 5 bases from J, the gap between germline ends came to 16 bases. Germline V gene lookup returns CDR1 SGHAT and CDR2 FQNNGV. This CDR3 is CASSTSTRRDNEQFF. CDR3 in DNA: TGTGCCAGCAGCACCTCGACTAGACGAGACAATGAGCAGTTCTTC.

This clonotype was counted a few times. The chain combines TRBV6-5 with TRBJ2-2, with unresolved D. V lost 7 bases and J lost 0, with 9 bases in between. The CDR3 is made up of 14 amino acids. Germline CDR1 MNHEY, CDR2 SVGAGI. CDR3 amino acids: CASTRLANTGELFF. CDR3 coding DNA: TGTGCCAGCACTCGCCTCGCGAACACCGGGGAGCTGTTTTTT.

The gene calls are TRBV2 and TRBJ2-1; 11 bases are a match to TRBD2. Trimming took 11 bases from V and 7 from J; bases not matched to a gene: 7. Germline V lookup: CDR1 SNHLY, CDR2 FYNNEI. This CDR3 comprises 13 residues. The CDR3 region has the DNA TGTGCCTCCGTAGCGGGGGGGCGGAATGAGCAGTTCTTC. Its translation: CASVAGGRNEQFF.

CDR3 coding DNA: TGTGCCAGCAGCTTAGCTTTTGGGACGGTCTACGAGCAGTACTTC. Translating gives CASSLAFGTVYEQYF. This rearrangement joins TRBV11-3 to TRBJ2-5, with D perhaps matching TRBD1 or TRBD2 (5 bases each). Matching the DNA end better, TRBJ2-7 makes the J call doubtful. CDR1 SGHNT and CDR2 YENEEA come from the germline V gene. The CDR3 has 15 amino acids.